Shown below are 6 T cell receptor beta chains from a single sample sequenced in a study of T cell responses to AZD1222 COVID-19 vaccine (dated by TCRdb to 2020 to 2022). The time point label on this specimen signifies: baseline before first vaccination. Libraries were made using the immunoSEQ multiplex PCR assay. What TCRdb holds here is the immuneACCESS table cut down to in-frame rearrangements. Part of the clones is not present; checked against another copy, under half of the missing clones reflect an unresolved V gene, and the others are unexplained. For this sample there are approximately 120,000 clones; around 90% appear just once. The ten largest clonotypes hold 25% to 35% of the sample. The material was peripheral blood, obtained on day 0 of AZD1222 vaccination. The source of these receptors is an adult in good health.

This clone appeared a single time. The chain recombines TRBV24-1 with TRBJ2-1; D remains unclear. Trimming shortened V by 5 bases and J by 4 bases, and 8 bases separated the two germline ends. This CDR3 has 13 amino acids. Germline assignment: CDR1 KGHDR and CDR2 SFDVKD. In DNA form, the CDR3 reads TGTGCCACCAGTGCCCCGGATTACAATGAGCAGTTCTTC. Amino acid sequence: CATSAPDYNEQFF.

V is TRBV7-6 and J is TRBJ2-7, with TRBD1 matching over 8 bases. V lost 5 bases and J lost 1; bases outside the gene matches: 7. This CDR3 is built from 15 residues. Germline V CDR1 and CDR2: SGHVS, FNYEAQ. The DNA of the CDR3 is TGTGCCAGCAGCAACGGACAGGGCTCTTCCTACGAGCAGTACTTC. Translation gives CASSNGQGSSYEQYF.

The rearrangement links TRBV30 to TRBJ1-6; TRBD1 is a possible D gene (5 bases). The V end lost 7 bases, the J end lost 10 bases, and 20 bases lay between the germline ends. The CDR3 totals 14 residues. Germline CDR1 is GTSNPN and CDR2 is SVGIG (reference sequence). CDR3 DNA: TGTGCCTACAAAATCGGGGCGTTGGGATCACCCCTCCACTTT. Protein sequence: CAYKIGALGSPLHF.

The CDR3 nucleotides are TGTGCCAGCAGCGAACGGACAGGGACGAACACTGAAGCTTTCTTT. This codes for CASSERTGTNTEAFF. The chain is built from TRBV11-2 and TRBJ1-1; TRBD1 matches 8 bases. Trimming removed 5 bases from V and 1 base from J; junction bases left unmatched: 6. Germline CDR1 SGHAT, CDR2 FQNNGV. The CDR3 extends over 15 amino acids.

This clone was recorded once. This chain links TRBV4-1 with TRBJ2-3; a possible D gene is TRBD2 (6 bases). The CDR3 has 15 amino acids. Trimming shortened V by 1 base and J by 0 bases, and 8 bases separated the two germline ends. Germline values: CDR1 MGHRA, CDR2 YSYEKL. The CDR3 protein is CASSQAGRSTDTQYF. CDR3 nucleotides: TGCGCCAGCAGCCAAGCCGGGAGAAGCACAGATACGCAGTATTTT.

The gene calls are TRBV27 and TRBJ1-1; D ambiguous. This CDR3 is 13 amino acids long. Germline V gene data show CDR1 as MNHEY and CDR2 as SMNVEV (reference sequence). The ends were cut back, 3 bases at V and 0 bases at J, with 5 bases in the middle. Here the CDR3 DNA reads TGTGCCAGCAGTTTTTGGATGAACACTGAAGCTTTCTTT. This encodes CASSFWMNTEAFF.